This record looks at one T cell receptor (beta chain) sequence and its context. What it binds is not known. The CDR3 consists of 15 residues. Germline V gives CDR1 SGHRS, CDR2 YFSETQ. Germline trimming cut 3 bases from V and 6 bases from J; bases unmatched to any gene: 10. The sample comes from a study of shared clonotypes between healthy human individuals. CD45RO-negative, CCR7-positively selected cells formed the naive CD8 fraction, excluding terminally differentiated effector memory CD45RA+ cells. Study-wide results and limits: Since donors were few, the genetic and exposure-history diversity represented was limited.

Profiling relied on immunoSEQ multiplex PCR, and the TCRdb table lists in-frame clones only, not all of them. The sample shows some 2,000,000 clones, about 95% of them seen only once. The chain recombines TRBV5-1 with TRBJ2-3, with TRBD1 matching over 7 bases. Specimen: naive CD8+ T cells sorted from blood. This clonotype was obtained from a man aged 18-30 years in good health. CDR3 sequence reads: CASSSRQGELDTQYF. CDR3 coding DNA: TGCGCCAGCAGCTCGAGACAGGGAGAGCTGGATACGCAGTATTTT.